This TCR beta chain appears in the sequencing data of a study of T cell responses to AZD1222 COVID-19 vaccine. Study-level points and caveats: Repertoire samples came only from after the peak T cell response.

From germline, CDR1 is KGHSH and CDR2 LQKENI. With 0 bases removed from V and 7 bases from J, the gap between germline ends came to 9 bases. The CDR3 sequence is 14 residues long. To note about this clone: What it binds is not known.

Sequencing was performed with immunoSEQ multiplex PCR; in TCRdb, only in-frame clones are kept and a portion is missing. The sample records around 120,000 clones, approximately 92% being singletons. The V and J genes are TRBV18 and TRBJ2-2; D perhaps matches TRBD1 (6 bases). The receptor was derived from an adult in good health. The material sequenced was peripheral blood, taken on day 0 of AZD1222 vaccination. CDR3 region: CASSPPGGHGELFF. CDR3 sequence (DNA): TGTGCCAGCTCACCACCAGGGGGTCACGGGGAGCTGTTTTTT.